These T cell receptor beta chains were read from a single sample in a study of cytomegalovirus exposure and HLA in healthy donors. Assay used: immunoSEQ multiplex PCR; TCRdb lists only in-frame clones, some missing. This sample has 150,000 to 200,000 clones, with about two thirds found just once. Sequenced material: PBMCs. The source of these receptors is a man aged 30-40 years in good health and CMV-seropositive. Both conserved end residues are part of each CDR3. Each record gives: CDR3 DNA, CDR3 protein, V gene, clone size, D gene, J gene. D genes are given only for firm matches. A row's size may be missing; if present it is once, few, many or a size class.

CDR3 DNA: TGTGCCAGTAGTATCGGCAGGGCTGGGGCCAACGTCCTGACTTTC
CDR3 protein: CASSIGRAGANVLTF
V gene: TRBV19
clone size: .
D gene: .
J gene: TRBJ2-6

CDR3 DNA: TGTGCCAGCAGTTACTCTCCGACAGCTAGCACAGATACGCAGTATTTT
CDR3 protein: CASSYSPTASTDTQYF
V gene: TRBV6-5
clone size: once
D gene: .
J gene: TRBJ2-3

CDR3 DNA: TGTGCCAGCAGCTTAACGCCGCGGGGGACACGAACAGATACGCAGTATTTT
CDR3 protein: CASSLTPRGTRTDTQYF
V gene: TRBV11-3
clone size: .
D gene: .
J gene: TRBJ2-3

CDR3 DNA: TGTGCCAGCAGCTCCGGGACAGGAGCCCACGAGCAGTACTTC
CDR3 protein: CASSSGTGAHEQYF
V gene: TRBV7-9
clone size: few
D gene: TRBD1
J gene: TRBJ2-7

CDR3 DNA: TGTGCCAGCAGCTTAGTTTGGGACAGTAGCTACGAGCAGTACTTC
CDR3 protein: CASSLVWDSSYEQYF
V gene: TRBV7-9
clone size: few
D gene: TRBD1
J gene: TRBJ2-7

CDR3 DNA: TGCGCCAGCAGCTTAGCGGGGTTCAATGAGCAGTTCTTC
CDR3 protein: CASSLAGFNEQFF
V gene: TRBV5-1
clone size: few
D gene: TRBD2
J gene: TRBJ2-1

CDR3 DNA: TGTGCCAGCAGCGTTGCGGGGGGGGGCAACATTCAGTACTTC
CDR3 protein: CASSVAGGGNIQYF
V gene: TRBV9
clone size: .
D gene: TRBD2
J gene: TRBJ2-4

CDR3 DNA: TGTGCCAGCAGTTACTTGGGGGACAGTGATCAGCCCCAGCATTTT
CDR3 protein: CASSYLGDSDQPQHF
V gene: TRBV6-5
clone size: .
D gene: TRBD1
J gene: TRBJ1-5

CDR3 DNA: TGCGCCAGCAGTGATGGGCAGAAACCTGGAAACACCATATATTTT
CDR3 protein: CASSDGQKPGNTIYF
V gene: TRBV10-2
clone size: .
D gene: .
J gene: TRBJ1-3

CDR3 DNA: TGTGCCACGGACAACAATGGCTACACCTTC
CDR3 protein: CATDNNGYTF
V gene: TRBV28
clone size: .
D gene: .
J gene: TRBJ1-2

CDR3 DNA: TGTGCCAGCAGCACACAGGGAGATACTGAAGCTTTCTTT
CDR3 protein: CASSTQGDTEAFF
V gene: TRBV9
clone size: .
D gene: .
J gene: TRBJ1-1

CDR3 DNA: TGCGCCAGCAGCTTGAAGGGAGGACTAGCGGGAACGAACACCGGGGAGCTGTTTTTT
CDR3 protein: CASSLKGGLAGTNTGELFF
V gene: TRBV5-1
clone size: few
D gene: TRBD2
J gene: TRBJ2-2

CDR3 DNA: TGTGCCAGCAGTTACGGGACAGGGTTCTATGGCTACACCTTC
CDR3 protein: CASSYGTGFYGYTF
V gene: TRBV6-5
clone size: .
D gene: TRBD1
J gene: TRBJ1-2

CDR3 DNA: TGTGCCAGCTCACCACTTACTAGTTACGAGCAGTACTTC
CDR3 protein: CASSPLTSYEQYF
V gene: TRBV18
clone size: .
D gene: .
J gene: TRBJ2-7